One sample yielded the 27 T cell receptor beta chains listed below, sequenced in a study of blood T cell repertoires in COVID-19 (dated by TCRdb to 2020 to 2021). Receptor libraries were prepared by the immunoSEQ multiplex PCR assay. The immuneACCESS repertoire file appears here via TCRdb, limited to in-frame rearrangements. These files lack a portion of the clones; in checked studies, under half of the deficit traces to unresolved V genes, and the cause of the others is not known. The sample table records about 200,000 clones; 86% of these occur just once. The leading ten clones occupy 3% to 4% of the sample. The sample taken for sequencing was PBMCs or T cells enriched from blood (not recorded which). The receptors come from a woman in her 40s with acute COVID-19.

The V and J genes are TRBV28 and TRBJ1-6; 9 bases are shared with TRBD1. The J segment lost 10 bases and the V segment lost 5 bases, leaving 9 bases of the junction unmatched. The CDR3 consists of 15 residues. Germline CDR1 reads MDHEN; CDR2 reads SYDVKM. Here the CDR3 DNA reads TGTGCCAGCAGTGCCGGACAGGGGTTATGGTCACCCCTCCACTTT. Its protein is CASSAGQGLWSPLHF.

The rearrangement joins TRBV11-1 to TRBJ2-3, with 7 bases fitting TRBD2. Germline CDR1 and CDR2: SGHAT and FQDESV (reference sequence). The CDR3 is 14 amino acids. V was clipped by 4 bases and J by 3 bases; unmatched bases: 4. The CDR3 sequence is CASSSGLGTDTQYF. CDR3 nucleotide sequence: TGTGCCAGCAGCTCAGGACTAGGTACAGATACGCAGTATTTT.

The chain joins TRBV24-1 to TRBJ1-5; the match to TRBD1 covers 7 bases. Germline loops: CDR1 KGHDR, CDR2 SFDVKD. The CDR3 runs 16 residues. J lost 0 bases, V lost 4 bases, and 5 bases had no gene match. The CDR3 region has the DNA TGTGCCACCAGTGACCCTGGGACAGCTAGCAATCAGCCCCAGCATTTT. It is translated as CATSDPGTASNQPQHF.

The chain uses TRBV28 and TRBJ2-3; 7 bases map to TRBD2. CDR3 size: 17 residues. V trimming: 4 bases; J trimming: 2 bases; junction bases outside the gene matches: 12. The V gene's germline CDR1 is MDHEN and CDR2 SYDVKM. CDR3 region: CASSSGVAGVFTDTQYF. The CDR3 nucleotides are TGTGCCAGCAGTTCGGGAGTGGCGGGAGTATTCACAGATACGCAGTATTTT.

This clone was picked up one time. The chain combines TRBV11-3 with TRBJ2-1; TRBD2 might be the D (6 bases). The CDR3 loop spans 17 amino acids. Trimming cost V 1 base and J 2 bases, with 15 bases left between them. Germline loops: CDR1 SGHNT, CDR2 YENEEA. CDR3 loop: CASSLGGQRVPYNEQFF. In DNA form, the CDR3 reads TGTGCCAGCAGCTTAGGGGGCCAGCGGGTCCCCTACAATGAGCAGTTCTTC.

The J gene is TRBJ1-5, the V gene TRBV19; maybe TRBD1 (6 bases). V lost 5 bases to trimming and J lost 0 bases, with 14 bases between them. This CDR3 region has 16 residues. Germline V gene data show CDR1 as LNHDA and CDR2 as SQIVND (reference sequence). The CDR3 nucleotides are TGTGCCAGTAGTGTGTTTGGGGGCATTAGCAATCAGCCCCAGCATTTT. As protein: CASSVFGGISNQPQHF.

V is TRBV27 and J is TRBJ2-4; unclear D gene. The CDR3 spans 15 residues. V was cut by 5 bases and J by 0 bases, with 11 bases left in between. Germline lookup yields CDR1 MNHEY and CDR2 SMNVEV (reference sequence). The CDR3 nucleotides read TGTGCCAGCAGTCCCTCCAGTCTAGCCAAAAACATTCAGTACTTC. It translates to CASSPSSLAKNIQYF.

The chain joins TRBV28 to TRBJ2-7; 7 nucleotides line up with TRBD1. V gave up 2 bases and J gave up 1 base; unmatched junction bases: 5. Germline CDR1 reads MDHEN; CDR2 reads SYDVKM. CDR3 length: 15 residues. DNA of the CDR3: TGTGCCAGCAGTTTACGCCCGGGACAGTCCTACGAGCAGTACTTC. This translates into CASSLRPGQSYEQYF.

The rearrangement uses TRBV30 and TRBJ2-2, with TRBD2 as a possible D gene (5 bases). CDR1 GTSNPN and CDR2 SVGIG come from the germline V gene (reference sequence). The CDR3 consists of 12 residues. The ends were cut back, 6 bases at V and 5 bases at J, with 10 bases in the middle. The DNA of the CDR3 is TGTGCCTGCCCGGGATTTACCGGGGAGCTGTTTTTT. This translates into CACPGFTGELFF.

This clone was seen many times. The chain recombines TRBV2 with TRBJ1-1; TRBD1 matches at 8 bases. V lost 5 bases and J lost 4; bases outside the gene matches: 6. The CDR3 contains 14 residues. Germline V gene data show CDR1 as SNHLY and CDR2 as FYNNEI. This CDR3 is CASSSRQGITEAFF. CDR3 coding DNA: TGTGCCAGCAGTTCGAGACAGGGGATCACTGAAGCTTTCTTT.

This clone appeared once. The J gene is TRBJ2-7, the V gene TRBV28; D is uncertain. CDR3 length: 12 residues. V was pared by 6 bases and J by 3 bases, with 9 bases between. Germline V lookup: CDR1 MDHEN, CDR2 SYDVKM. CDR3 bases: TGTGCCAGCAGCCGTGCCTACTACGAGCAGTACTTC. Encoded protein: CASSRAYYEQYF.

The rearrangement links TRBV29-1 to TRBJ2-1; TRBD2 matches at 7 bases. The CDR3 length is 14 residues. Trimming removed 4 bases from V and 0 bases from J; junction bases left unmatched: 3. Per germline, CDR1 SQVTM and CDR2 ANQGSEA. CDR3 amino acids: CSVVAGTSYNEQFF. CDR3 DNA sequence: TGCAGCGTTGTAGCGGGCACCTCCTACAATGAGCAGTTCTTC.

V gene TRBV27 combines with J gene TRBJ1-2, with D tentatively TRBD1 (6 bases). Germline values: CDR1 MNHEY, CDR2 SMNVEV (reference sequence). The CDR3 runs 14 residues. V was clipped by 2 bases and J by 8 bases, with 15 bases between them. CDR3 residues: CASSLVGQGKGYTF. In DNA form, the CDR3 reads TGTGCCAGCAGTTTAGTCGGGCAGGGGAAAGGCTACACCTTC.

As DNA, the CDR3 is TGTGCCAGCAGCTCTGTGAGCCTGAGTTGGTCTGGAAACACCATATATTTT. Its translation: CASSSVSLSWSGNTIYF. V is TRBV11-2 and J is TRBJ1-3; D gene ambiguous. V dropped 4 bases and J dropped 1 base, with 17 bases sitting between them. The CDR3 totals 17 residues. Germline-derived CDR1 and CDR2 are SGHAT and FQNNGV.

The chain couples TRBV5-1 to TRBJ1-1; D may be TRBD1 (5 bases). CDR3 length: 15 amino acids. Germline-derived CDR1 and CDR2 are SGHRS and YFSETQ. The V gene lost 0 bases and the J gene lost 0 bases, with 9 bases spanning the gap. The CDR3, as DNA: TGCGCCAGCAGCTTGGGCAGGGCGGTGAACACTGAAGCTTTCTTT. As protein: CASSLGRAVNTEAFF.

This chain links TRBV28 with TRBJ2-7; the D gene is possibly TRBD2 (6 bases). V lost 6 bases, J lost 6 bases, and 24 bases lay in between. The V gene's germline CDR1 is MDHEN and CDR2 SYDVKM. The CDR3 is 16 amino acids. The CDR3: CASSPRPGVGRGEQYF. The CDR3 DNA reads TGTGCCAGCAGCCCCCGCCCGGGGGTGGGGCGGGGCGAGCAGTACTTC.

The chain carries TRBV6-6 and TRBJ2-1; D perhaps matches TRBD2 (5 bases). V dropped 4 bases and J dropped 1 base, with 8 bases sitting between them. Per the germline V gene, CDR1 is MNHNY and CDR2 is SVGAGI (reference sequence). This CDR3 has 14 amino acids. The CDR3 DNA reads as TGTGCCAGCAGTTTTGGGAGTTCCTACAATGAGCAGTTCTTC. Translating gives CASSFGSSYNEQFF.

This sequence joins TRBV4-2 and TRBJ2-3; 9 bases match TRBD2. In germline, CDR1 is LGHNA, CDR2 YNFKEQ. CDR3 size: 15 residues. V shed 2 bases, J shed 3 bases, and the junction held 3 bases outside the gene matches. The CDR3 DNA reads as TGTGCCAGCAGCCAACCGGGACTAGCAACAGATACGCAGTATTTT. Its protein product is CASSQPGLATDTQYF.

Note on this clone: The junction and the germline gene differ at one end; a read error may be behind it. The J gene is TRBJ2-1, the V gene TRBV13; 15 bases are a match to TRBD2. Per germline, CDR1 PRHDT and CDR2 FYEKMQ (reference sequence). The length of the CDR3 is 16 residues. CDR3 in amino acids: CASSLEGTSGRREQFF. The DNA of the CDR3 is TGTGCCAGCAGTTTAGAAGGGACTAGCGGGAGGCGCGAGCAGTTCTTC.

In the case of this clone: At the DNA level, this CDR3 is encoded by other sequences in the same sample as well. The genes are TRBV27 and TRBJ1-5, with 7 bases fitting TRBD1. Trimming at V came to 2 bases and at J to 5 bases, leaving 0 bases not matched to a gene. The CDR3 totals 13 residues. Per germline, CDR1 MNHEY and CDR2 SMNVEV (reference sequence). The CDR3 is CASSLQGDQPQHF. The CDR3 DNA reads TGTGCCAGCAGTTTACAGGGGGATCAGCCCCAGCATTTT.

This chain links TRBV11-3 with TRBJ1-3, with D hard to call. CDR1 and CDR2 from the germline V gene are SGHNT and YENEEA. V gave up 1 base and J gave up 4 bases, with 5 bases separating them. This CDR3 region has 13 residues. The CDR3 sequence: CASSLARGNTIYF. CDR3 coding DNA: TGTGCCAGCAGCTTAGCCAGAGGAAACACCATATATTTT.

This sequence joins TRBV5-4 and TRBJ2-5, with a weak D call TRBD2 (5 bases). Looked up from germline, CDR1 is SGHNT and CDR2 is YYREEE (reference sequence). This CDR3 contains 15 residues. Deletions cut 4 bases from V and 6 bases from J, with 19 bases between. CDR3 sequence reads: CASSLHWTQAQTQYF. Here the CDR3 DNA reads TGTGCCAGCAGCCTCCATTGGACTCAAGCACAGACCCAGTACTTC.

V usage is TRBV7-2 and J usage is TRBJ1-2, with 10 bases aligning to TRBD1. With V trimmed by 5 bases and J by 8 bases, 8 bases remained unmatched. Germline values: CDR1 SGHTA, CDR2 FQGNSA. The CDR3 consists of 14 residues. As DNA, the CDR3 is TGTGCCAGCAGCCAAGGACAGGGGGTGAGAGGCTACACCTTC. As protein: CASSQGQGVRGYTF.

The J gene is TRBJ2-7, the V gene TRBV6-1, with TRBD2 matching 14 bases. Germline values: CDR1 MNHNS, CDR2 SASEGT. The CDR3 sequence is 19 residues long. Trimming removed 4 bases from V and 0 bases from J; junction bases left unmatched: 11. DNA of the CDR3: TGTGCCAGCAGTGGTCTGGACGGACTAGCGGGAGGCTTCTCCTACGAGCAGTACTTC. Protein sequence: CASSGLDGLAGGFSYEQYF.

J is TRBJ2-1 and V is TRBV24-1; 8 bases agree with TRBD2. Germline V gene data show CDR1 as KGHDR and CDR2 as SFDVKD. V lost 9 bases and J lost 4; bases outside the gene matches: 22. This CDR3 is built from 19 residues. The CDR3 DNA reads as TGTGCCACCTCGCCTAGTCAGGGTAGGGCTAGCGGGCTGTACAATGAGCAGTTCTTC. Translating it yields CATSPSQGRASGLYNEQFF.

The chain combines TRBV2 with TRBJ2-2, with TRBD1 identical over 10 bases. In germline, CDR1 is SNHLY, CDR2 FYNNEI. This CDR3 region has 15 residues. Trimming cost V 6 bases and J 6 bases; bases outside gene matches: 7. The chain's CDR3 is CASRGQGGSPGELFF. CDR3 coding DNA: TGTGCCAGCAGAGGACAGGGGGGAAGTCCCGGGGAGCTGTTTTTT.

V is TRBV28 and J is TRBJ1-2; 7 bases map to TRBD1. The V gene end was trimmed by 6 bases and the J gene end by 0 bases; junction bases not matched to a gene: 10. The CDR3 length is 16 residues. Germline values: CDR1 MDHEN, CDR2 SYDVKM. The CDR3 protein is CASRKGKGTANYGYTF. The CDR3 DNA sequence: TGTGCCAGCAGGAAAGGAAAGGGGACAGCTAACTATGGCTACACCTTC.